This T cell receptor beta chain was sequenced for a study of cytomegalovirus exposure and HLA in healthy donors listed by TCRdb under 2017. The study in broad terms: In an earlier analysis of under 750 of the donors, 276 Gb of sequence data and approximately 120 million unique TCR beta sequences from roughly 190 million T cells were reported. Roughly 300 gigabases of sequencing data and around 80 million unique TCR sequences made up an early release that covered some 640 HLA-typed donors. The genetic ancestry cluster associated with self-reported Caucasian donors included 65% to 90% of the 300 to 450 genotyped donors. The study aimed to test whether signatures of past pathogen exposure could be identified by cataloging public T cell receptors. The study profiled the T cell repertoires of some 610 subjects by immunosequencing and related them to cytomegalovirus serostatus. Along with the approximately 600-subject first cohort, a separate validation cohort of over a hundred different subjects was used. To predict cytomegalovirus infection status, the study combined high-throughput TCR immunosequencing, statistical association of individual TCRs with disease status, and machine learning. A later analysis re-analyzed previously published TCR beta repertoires from about 730 donors and added high-resolution HLA genotyping to study TCR occurrence patterns. Rather than drawing on any new phenotypic data, the later analysis identified candidate immune exposures from TCR beta sequences and the way those sequences occurred across donors. In an earlier analysis of several hundred of the donors, high-throughput TCR beta sequencing was used to judge whether each TCR beta V gene segment behaved as functional or pseudogenic. Alongside the repertoire data, information on donor age, sex, ethnicity and CMV serostatus was compiled. In a later genetic analysis, genome-wide SNP genotypes for about 55% of the roughly 700 donors were used, and that subset was treated as a discovery cohort. All discovery cohort repertoires had been generated using a single sequencing platform. Both class I and class II loci were covered by HLA typing, at four-digit resolution. The number of typed donors differed by locus: about 620-630 for A, B, C, DRB1 and DQB1; some 500 for DQA1; approximately 610 for DPA1; and some 450 for DPB1. Five DR-DQ haplotypes were treated as single units for association and clustering because of strong linkage in the cohort. On average, 235,054 unique TCR beta nucleotide sequences were sequenced per donor among about 400 genotyped donors of the cohort, with roughly 18% of those sequences being non-productive.

Note on this clone: Its target antigen remains unknown. There are no base qualities to consult, and no much larger clone falls within one base.

The method was the immunoSEQ multiplex PCR assay. A mixture of 60 forward primers for TCR Vbeta segments and 13 reverse primers for TCR Jbeta segments was used in the multiplex PCR. Amplification of the CDR3 region of rearranged TCR beta genes was performed with a multiplex PCR assay on genomic DNA. The amplified TCR beta libraries were sequenced on the Illumina HiSeq System as 87-base-pair reads. Under the source paper's analysis protocol: Across the 666 repertoires, a later analysis counted roughly 84 million unique TCR beta chains, 9.5 million to 13 million of which were shared by at least two donors. To remove PCR and sequencing errors, raw reads were error-corrected and collapsed into unique sequences using a nearest-neighbor algorithm that merged closely related sequences. Alignment of CDR3 sequences to IMGT reference sequences was used to assign V, D and J gene segments. For a sequence to be retained, at least a six-nucleotide match to both a V gene segment and a J gene segment was required. Rearrangements were classified as productive when the CDR3 lacked stop codons and remained in frame with V and J, and all other rearrangements were classified as non-productive. Following IMGT convention, CDR3 was defined as the stretch from the second conserved V-encoded cysteine up to the conserved J-encoded phenylalanine. In an earlier analysis of approximately 500 of the donors, sequences lacking an unambiguous match to a single V gene segment were excluded. In an earlier analysis of about 590 of the donors, a V segment was called functional when productive rearrangements were above 56.7%, and segregating when the standard deviation between donors exceeded 5%. A statistical classification framework was built to diagnose cytomegalovirus status from the catalog of TCR beta chain sequences. In a later analysis, V and J genes were assigned by comparing TCR nucleotide sequences against IMGT/GENE-DB human TR gene sequences. The TCRdist pipeline was used in a later analysis to assign CDR3 sequences and most-parsimonious VDJ recombination scenarios. In a later analysis, each TCR beta chain was defined by its CDR3 amino acid sequence together with its V-gene family, and reads lacking a unique V-gene family were excluded. A later analysis removed 450 to 600 highly shared, low-generation-probability nucleotide sequences to deal with suspected cross-contamination and a sequencing artifact. In a later analysis, a clonal expansion index for each public chain was calculated from normalized within-repertoire ranks of inferred template counts. In a later analysis, generation probabilities were computed using a VDJ recombination model fitted to out-of-frame rearrangements, and the results were checked against IGoR. Hypergeometric tests were used in a later analysis to score TCR-TCR, TCR-HLA and TCR-CMV co-occurrence, with a repertoire-size bias correction applied to the TCR pairs. In a later analysis, false discovery rates were estimated by permuting HLA or CMV assignments 20 times. In a later analysis, co-occurring TCRs were grouped using DBSCAN, with TCRdist sequence similarity added in when clustering inside HLA-allele-positive subsets. Co-occurrence clustering excluded repertoires with fewer than 30,000 or more than 120,000 public chains, plus five with anomalous nucleotide sharing. The table was pulled from immuneACCESS by TCRdb, which kept in-frame rearrangements only. Such tables lose some clones; where checked, under half of the loss comes from unresolved V genes, and the rest has no known cause. V, J and clone size derive from that table, while D and trimming were established from the DNA sequence. Counted in this sample were some 85,000 clones; around 76% of them appeared once. The ten largest make up over 4.5% of the sample.

CDR1 is given as SGHNT and CDR2 as YYREEE, both from the germline V gene (reference sequence). From the cysteine through the phenylalanine, the CDR3 covers 16 amino acids. Only the CDR3 part of the read is kept: 48 bases, read in frame from the first base. V is trimmed back by 4 bases and J by 3 bases, and the junction contains 9 bases that no gene match accounts for. The cohort was made up of roughly 670 healthy bone marrow donors. All cohort members were sampled while nominally healthy, although unrecorded immune exposures were likely present. The donor was CMV seropositive and belonged to the group of 250 to 350 seropositive cohort members. A peripheral blood sample was provided by each donor, and peripheral blood mononuclear cells were used for TCR beta sequencing. The Qiagen DNeasy Blood Extraction Kit was used to extract genomic DNA from the blood cell samples. Here is what the overall study found, with its caveats: In vitro tests confirmed that a few of the cytomegalovirus-associated TCR beta chains recognize cytomegalovirus antigens. Because some donors lacked HLA typing at each locus, the association tests relied only on the typed subset. CMV serostatus was the only immune exposure information available for the cohort. Most TCR sequences were seen in very few donors, while some public TCRs were found in many individuals. When HLA alleles, especially DR and DQ, strongly co-occurred, TCR associations were difficult to assign to individual alleles. The cohort was sequenced for TCR beta chains only, and without alpha or paired-chain data the features that could be detected were limited. In the study, roughly 160 TCR beta chains were listed as associated with cytomegalovirus. A cluster of highly shared sequence variants was judged likely to be a technical artifact of the sequencing pipeline. In a later analysis, several top co-occurrence clusters were reported to appear linked to parvovirus B19, influenza, CMV and Epstein-Barr virus. Sequencing depth was assumed to be roughly uniform across donors in the presence/absence analyses, though that assumption may not hold. In a later analysis, some 17,000 TCR beta sequences were associated with specific HLA alleles at a false discovery rate of 0.05. The authors suggested that the approach could potentially be generalized to other disease states and immunological phenotypes. Some IMGT-functional V segments, including TRBV6-2 and TRBV6-3, could not be told apart with the 87-base-pair reads, so those segments were excluded. Most CMV-associated TCR beta chains appeared to be HLA-restricted in a later analysis, and the HLA associations seemed to be driven largely by CMV exposure. Linkage disequilibrium might explain the correlated functional status among segregating V segments, but an unknown experimental factor could not be excluded. A further reported finding was that TCR beta sequences accurately predicted the HLA-A and HLA-B alleles for most subjects in the first cohort. Broadly in line with IMGT annotations, most TCR beta V segments showed up in productive rearrangements about 90% or about 30% of the time in an earlier analysis of a few hundred of the donors. In a later genetic analysis, a missense DCLRE1C variant was associated with V-gene and J-gene trimming of TCR beta chains, and the association was replicated in an independent cohort. A later analysis found that TCR association rates varied across HLA loci, with DRB1 alleles showing the most associated TCRs and HLA-C alleles the fewest. Compared with the 666-donor mean, donors in an Asian-associated ancestry cluster had fewer N-insertions in productive TCRs, according to a later genetic analysis. The classifier was reported to diagnose cytomegalovirus status with high specificity and sensitivity in both the original cohort and the validation cohort. Because counts were too low, roughly 18 rarely observed V segments, including chromosome 9 orphons, were left out of the earlier analysis of 500 to 650 of the donors. In a later analysis, HLA-associated TCR beta chains were found to be more clonally expanded and to have lower generation probabilities than equally common non-associated chains.

Sequences were obtained from PBMCs. The sequence derives from a man aged 18 to 35 in good health and CMV-seropositive. The chain employs TRBV5-4 and TRBJ2-7; the central 11 bases match TRBD1. The DNA sequence follows: TGTGCCAGCAGCAAGGGACAGGGGGGTTCCGTCTACGAGCAGTACTTC. This translates into CASSKGQGGSVYEQYF.